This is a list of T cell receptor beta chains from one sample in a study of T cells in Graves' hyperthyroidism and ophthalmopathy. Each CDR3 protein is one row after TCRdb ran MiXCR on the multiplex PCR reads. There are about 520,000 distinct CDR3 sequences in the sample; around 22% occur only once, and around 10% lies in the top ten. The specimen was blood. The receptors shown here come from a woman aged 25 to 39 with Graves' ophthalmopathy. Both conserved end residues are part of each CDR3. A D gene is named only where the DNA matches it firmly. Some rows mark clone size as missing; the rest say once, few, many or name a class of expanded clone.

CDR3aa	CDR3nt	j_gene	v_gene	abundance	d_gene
CASSYPEETQYF	TGTGCCAGCAGTTACCCTGAGGAGACCCAGTACTTC	TRBJ2-5	TRBV6-5	many	NA
CASSYDGWGGANVLTF	TGTGCCAGCTCATACGACGGCTGGGGGGGGGCCAACGTCCTGACTTTC	TRBJ2-6	TRBV18	NA	NA
CASTPWGGNGYTF	TGTGCCAGCACTCCGTGGGGGGGGAATGGCTACACCTTC	TRBJ1-2	TRBV11-2	NA	NA
CASRLGAGPTEAFF	TGTGCCAGCAGATTAGGGGCAGGGCCCACTGAAGCTTTCTTT	TRBJ1-1	TRBV7-9	NA	NA
CSARETGGSNQPQHF	TGCAGTGCTAGAGAGACAGGGGGTTCCAATCAGCCCCAGCATTTT	TRBJ1-5	TRBV20-1	many	TRBD1
CASSQEWTQEYGYTF	TGTGCCAGCAGCCAAGAATGGACTCAAGAATATGGCTACACCTTC	TRBJ1-2	TRBV4-2	NA	NA
CASSLAHRTDTQYF	TGTGCCAGCAGCCTAGCACATAGGACAGATACGCAGTATTTT	TRBJ2-3	TRBV7-3	many	NA
CASSPQGDIQYF	TGCGCCAGCAGCCCTCAAGGAGACATTCAGTACTTC	TRBJ2-4	TRBV5-1	NA	NA
CASSLSGGATGETQYF	TGTGCCAGCAGCTTAAGCGGGGGGGCCACAGGAGAGACCCAGTACTTC	TRBJ2-5	TRBV11-2	many	TRBD2
CASSLAIGVRSETQYF	TGCGCCAGCAGCTTGGCTATAGGGGTGAGGTCGGAGACCCAGTACTTC	TRBJ2-5	TRBV5-1	NA	NA
CASSFGGEQPQHF	TGTGCCAGCAGTTTTGGGGGTGAACAGCCCCAGCATTTT	TRBJ1-5	TRBV12-3/TRBV12-4	many	NA
CASSKDTQYF	TGTGCCAGCAGTAAAGATACGCAGTATTTT	TRBJ2-3	TRBV6-1	NA	NA
CSAHSGLAGGEGYEQYF	TGCAGTGCCCATTCGGGACTAGCGGGAGGCGAGGGCTACGAGCAGTACTTC	TRBJ2-7	TRBV20-1	NA	TRBD2
CASSEQSNSPLHF	TGTGCCAGCAGTGAACAGTCGAATTCACCCCTCCACTTT	TRBJ1-6	TRBV12-3/TRBV12-4	many	NA
CASSIGGAGTEAFF	TGTGCCAGTAGTATCGGGGGCGCCGGGACTGAAGCTTTCTTT	TRBJ1-1	TRBV19	many	NA
CASRPYNFPEAFF	TGTGCCAGCAGACCCTACAATTTTCCTGAAGCTTTCTTT	TRBJ1-1	TRBV12-3/TRBV12-4	many	NA
CACGTTGNQPQHF	TGTGCCTGTGGGACCACCGGCAATCAGCCCCAGCATTTT	TRBJ1-5	TRBV30	many	NA
CASSQRGQAYEQYF	TGTGCCAGTTCCCAACGGGGGCAGGCCTACGAGCAGTACTTC	TRBJ2-7	TRBV6-2/TRBV6-3	few	NA
CASKGGLREGEAFF	TGTGCCAGCAAGGGGGGGCTCCGCGAGGGTGAAGCTTTCTTT	TRBJ1-1	TRBV6-2/TRBV6-3	NA	NA
CSVEARDNSYEQYF	TGCAGCGTTGAAGCCCGGGACAACTCCTACGAGCAGTACTTC	TRBJ2-7	TRBV29-1	few	NA